A selection of T cell receptor beta chains follows, all from one sample in a study of beta chain features in type 1 diabetes. The table came from immunoSEQ multiplex PCR; TCRdb's copy has only in-frame clones and leaves some out. Of over 350,000 clones listed, less than 15% were seen once; the top ten hold approximately 0.02%. Sequenced: naive CD4+ T cells from blood. The receptors derive from a woman aged 18-29 years in good health. The CDR3 runs from the conserved cysteine through the conserved F or W. The order of the fields is clone size, V gene, D gene, J gene, CDR3 DNA, CDR3 protein. D genes are given only for firm matches. Not all rows give a size; the values are once, few, many and, for expanded clones, a class.

-	TRBV7-2	TRBD1	TRBJ1-1	TGTGCCAGCAGCTTAGCGCACAGGGGGCTCATGAACACTGAAGCTTTCTTT	CASSLAHRGLMNTEAFF
-	TRBV9	-	TRBJ2-3	TGTGCCAGCAGCGTAGCTGGGCAGGAAATCGCTACGCAGTATTTT	CASSVAGQEIATQYF
-	TRBV6-5	-	TRBJ2-1	TGTGCCAGCAGTTACTCGATTCAAGCGACGTCGAATGAGCAGTTCTTC	CASSYSIQATSNEQFF
few	TRBV7-9	-	TRBJ2-6	TGTGCCAGCAGCTTAGTAGGGGTTGGGGCCAACGTCCTGACTTTC	CASSLVGVGANVLTF
-	TRBV18	-	TRBJ2-7	TGTGCCAGCTCACCTTCGAACAGCGGAGGGGGCCTCTACGAGCAGTACTTC	CASSPSNSGGGLYEQYF
few	TRBV4-1	TRBD2	TRBJ2-1	TGCGCCAGCAGCCGTCAGAGAACGACTAGCGGGAGAATCTACAATGAGCAGTTCTTC	CASSRQRTTSGRIYNEQFF
few	TRBV28	-	TRBJ1-2	TGTGCCACGGTGGGGGCAGGATATTATGGCTACACCTTC	CATVGAGYYGYTF
-	TRBV27	TRBD1	TRBJ2-7	TGTGCCAGCAGTTCTCGGCAGGGGGCTTTCTACGAGCAGTACTTC	CASSSRQGAFYEQYF
few	TRBV5-1	TRBD1	TRBJ2-7	TGCGCCAGCAGCTTGGAGGGACAGCGATACTACGAGCAGTACTTC	CASSLEGQRYYEQYF
few	TRBV2	-	TRBJ2-7	TGTGCCAGCAGTGAGAACAGAATCGCCTACGAGCAGTACTTC	CASSENRIAYEQYF
few	TRBV9	TRBD2	TRBJ2-7	TGTGCCAGCAGCTCCCAGCGGGGGGGCTACGAGCAGTACTTC	CASSSQRGGYEQYF
-	TRBV11-2	-	TRBJ2-1	TGTGCCAGCAGCTTAAACCCGGTCGTTAACAATGAGCAGTTCTTC	CASSLNPVVNNEQFF
-	TRBV12-5	TRBD1	TRBJ2-2	TGTGCTAGTGCCACGGGACAGACAAGCACCGGGGAGCTGTTTTTT	CASATGQTSTGELFF
-	TRBV9	-	TRBJ2-1	TGTGCCAGCAGCGGCGGACTGTCGAGCTCCTACAATGAGCAGTTCTTC	CASSGGLSSSYNEQFF
few	TRBV7-6	-	TRBJ1-5	TGTGCCAGCAGCTTAGCCCGGAGGGGGGGGGCCAATCAGCCCCAGCATTTT	CASSLARRGGANQPQHF
-	TRBV2	TRBD2	TRBJ2-6	TGTGCCAGCAGTGAAGGATGGTTTTACGTCGGACTAGCGGGAGGGCCCACTGGGGCCAACGTCCTGACTTTC	CASSEGWFYVGLAGGPTGANVLTF
few	TRBV29-1	-	TRBJ1-1	TGCAGCGTTATCGGTAAAGGGAGCAACACTGAAGCTTTCTTT	CSVIGKGSNTEAFF
-	TRBV5-1	-	TRBJ2-7	TGCGCCAGCAGCTTACAGGGAGAGGGGGCCTACGAGCAGTACTTC	CASSLQGEGAYEQYF
few	TRBV30	TRBD2	TRBJ2-7	TGTGCCTGGAGTATCGCTAGCGGGACCTACGAGCAGTACTTC	CAWSIASGTYEQYF
few	TRBV2	TRBD2	TRBJ2-3	TGTGCCAGCAAAATACTAGCGATGGTGACAGATACGCAGTATTTT	CASKILAMVTDTQYF
-	TRBV4-2	-	TRBJ2-7	TGTGCCAGCAGCCAACCCTCAGTCGGGGACGAGCAGTACTTC	CASSQPSVGDEQYF
few	TRBV2	-	TRBJ2-1	TGTGCCAGCAGTGAGGAGGCGTTCTACAATGAGCAGTTCTTC	CASSEEAFYNEQFF
-	TRBV9	-	TRBJ1-2	TGTGCCAGCAGCCCGGGGGGTCAGCAGAACTATGGCTACACCTTC	CASSPGGQQNYGYTF